Described below is a single T cell receptor beta chain sequence and its context. This entry is derived from a study of T-cell reconstitution after alpha-beta-depleted transplantation in children. The library targeted TCRbeta and was prepared with unique molecular identifiers. A single record per CDR3 protein comes from TCRdb applying MiXCR to the PCR reads. The sample has 450,000 to 700,000 distinct CDR3 sequences; over 20% are singletons. CDR1 ENHRY and CDR2 SYGVKD come from the germline V gene. The CDR3 runs 18 residues. V lost 3 bases and J 0 bases, leaving 15 bases between the germline ends. This receptor was obtained from a boy less than two years old with Wiskott-Aldrich syndrome, due to receive a stem cell transplant. V is TRBV10-3 and J is TRBJ2-6; D gene uncertain. The material sequenced was PBMCs, taken before TCRalphabeta/CD19-depleted stem cell transplant. The CDR3 is CAISETGQKSSGANVLTF. In nucleotides, the CDR3 is TGTGCCATCAGTGAAACCGGTCAGAAGAGCTCTGGGGCCAACGTCCTGACTTTC.